One T cell receptor beta chain is described in this entry. These data originate in a study of T cell changes during pregnancy in multiple sclerosis. Repertoires were generated with immunoSEQ multiplex PCR, while TCRdb's copy carries only in-frame clones and drops some. The sample lists 20,000 to 25,000 clones; more than 85% were seen once. This CDR3 is built from 14 residues. V lost 2 bases to trimming and J lost 5 bases; unmatched junction nucleotides: 5. CDR1 is LNHDA and CDR2 is SQIVND in the germline V gene (reference sequence). The V gene is TRBV19, the J gene TRBJ1-2, with TRBD1 matching 7 bases. This sample comprised CD4+ T cells from peripheral blood mononuclear cells, obtained after pregnancy. The TCR sequence derives from a female donor in good health, enrolled as a control in a pregnancy study. CDR3 region: CASSILGQNYGYTF. CDR3 sequence (DNA): TGTGCCAGTAGTATACTGGGACAGAATTATGGCTACACCTTC.